This TCR beta chain comes out of a study of CD8 T cells in Susac syndrome (dated by TCRdb to between 2018 and 2020). Regarding the complete study: Repertoire sequencing was used to test whether CD8+ T cell activation and differentiation in Susac syndrome was antigen driven. Clonality of the CD8+ T cell repertoire was compared between over 10 healthy donors, about 14 Susac syndrome patients and approximately 16 multiple sclerosis patients.

Study-level results and caveats: The number of individuals in the TCR sequencing and HLA analysis was acknowledged as relatively small.

Peripheral blood CD8+ and CD4+ T cells from healthy donors, Susac syndrome patients and multiple sclerosis patients were profiled by high-throughput TCR beta sequencing. Multiple sclerosis controls were treatment-naive patients with stable or active relapsing-remitting disease fulfilling revised McDonald criteria. Bulk CD8+ and CD4+ T cells were purified by magnetic negative isolation, while CD8+ TEMRA cells were enriched using FACS. Blood was drawn into EDTA tubes, processed within 24 hours, and PBMCs were isolated by density gradient centrifugation. PBMCs intended for TCR sequencing were frozen in liquid nitrogen and were later thawed in a 37 degrees C water bath. A purity of at least 90% was achieved for sorted or isolated CD4+, CD8+ and CD8+ TEMRA cells. Worth noting for this clonotype: Its antigen remains undetermined. No base quality values were provided; no much bigger clone lies one nucleotide off.

RNA was extracted with the RNeasy kit and about 0.45 to 1 ug was reverse transcribed using random hexamers. The immunoSEQ multiplex PCR assay, covering 54 Vbeta and 13 Jbeta segments, was used to amplify TCR beta CDR3 regions. To correct PCR amplification bias, a synthetic template baseline was used for both primer optimization and computational correction. The authors processed their data as follows. Reads were annotated to V, D and J genes according to IMGT and were analyzed with immunoSEQ Analyzer, with only productive sequences retained. To calculate clonality, Shannon entropy was normalized by log2 of the number of productive unique sequences and then subtracted from one. Public and private clones were assessed among the 100 most prevalent clones of each patient and control. Clones were defined as Susac-specific when absent from the healthy and MS cohorts, from about a thousand published viral clones and from other ImmuneACCESS disease sequences. The public reads were reprocessed in TCRdb via fastp at Q25 and MiXCR, keeping in-frame beta chains. When rows share a CDR3 protein, they turn into one entry using the most common DNA and genes. The V and J calls were determined by TCRdb, not by the authors. This sample holds about 150,000 distinct CDR3 sequences; about 94% were observed only once. The ten largest clones capture 0.2% to 0.25% of the sample.

The TCR comes from a human donor with multiple sclerosis. Sequencing was done on a sample of CD8+ T cells from PBMCs.

Read as DNA, the sequence is TGTGCCAGCAGCCATAGCGGGGGCCACGACAATGAGCAGTTCTTC. This translates into CASSHSGGHDNEQFF. The rearrangement combines TRBV9 with TRBJ2-1; 9 of the junction bases match TRBD2. Reading the germline V gene gives CDR1 SGDLS and CDR2 YYNGEE. Trimming accounts for 4 bases at V and 5 bases at J, while the number of junction bases matched to no gene is 7. The CDR3 covers 15 residues, taking in both the cysteine and the phenylalanine. Here the CDR3 DNA is all that survives: 45 bases in frame from base 1. With the rest looked up from the reference TRBV9 and TRBJ2-1 genes rather than sequenced, the full variable domain is DSGVTQTPKHLITATGQRVTLRCSPRSGDLSVYWYQQSLDQGLQFLIQYYNGEERAKGNILERFSAQQFPDLHSELNLSSLELGDSALYFCASSHSGGHDNEQFFGPGTRLTVL.